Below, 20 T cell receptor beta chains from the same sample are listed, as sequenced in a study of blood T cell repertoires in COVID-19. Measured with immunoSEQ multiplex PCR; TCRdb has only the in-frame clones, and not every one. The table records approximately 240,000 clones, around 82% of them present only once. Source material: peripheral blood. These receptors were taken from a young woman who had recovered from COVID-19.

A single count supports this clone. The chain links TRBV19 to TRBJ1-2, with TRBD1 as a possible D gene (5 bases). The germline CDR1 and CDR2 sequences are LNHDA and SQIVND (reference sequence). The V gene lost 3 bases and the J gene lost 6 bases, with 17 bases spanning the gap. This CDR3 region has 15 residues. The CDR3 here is CASSMSWQGGHGYTF. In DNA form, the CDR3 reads TGTGCCAGTAGTATGAGTTGGCAGGGAGGGCATGGCTACACCTTC.

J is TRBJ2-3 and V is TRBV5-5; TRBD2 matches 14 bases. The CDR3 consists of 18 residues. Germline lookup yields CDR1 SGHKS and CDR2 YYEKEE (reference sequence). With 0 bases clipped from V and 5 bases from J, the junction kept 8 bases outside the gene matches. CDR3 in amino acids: CASSLAGLAGGWKDTQYF. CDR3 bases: TGTGCCAGCAGCTTGGCCGGACTAGCGGGAGGTTGGAAAGATACGCAGTATTTT.

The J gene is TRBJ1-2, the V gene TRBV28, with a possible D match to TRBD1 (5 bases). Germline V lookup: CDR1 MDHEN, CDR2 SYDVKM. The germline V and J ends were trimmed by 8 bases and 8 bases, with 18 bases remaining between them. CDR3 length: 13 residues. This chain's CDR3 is CASFRSGKGGYTF. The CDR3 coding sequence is TGTGCCAGCTTCCGGTCCGGAAAGGGGGGCTACACCTTC.

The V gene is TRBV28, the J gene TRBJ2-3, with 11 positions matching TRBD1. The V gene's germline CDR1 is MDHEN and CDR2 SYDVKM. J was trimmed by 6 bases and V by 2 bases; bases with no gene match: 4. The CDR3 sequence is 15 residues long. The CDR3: CASSLGTGGTDTQYF. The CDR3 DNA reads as TGTGCCAGCAGTTTAGGGACAGGGGGAACCGATACGCAGTATTTT.

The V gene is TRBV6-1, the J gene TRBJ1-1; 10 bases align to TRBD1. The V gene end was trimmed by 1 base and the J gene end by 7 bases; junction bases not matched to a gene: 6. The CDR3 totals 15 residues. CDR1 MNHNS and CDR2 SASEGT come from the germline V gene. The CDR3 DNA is TGTGCCAGCAGTGAAGGGTCCGGGACAGGGGTTGAAGCTTTCTTT. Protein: CASSEGSGTGVEAFF.

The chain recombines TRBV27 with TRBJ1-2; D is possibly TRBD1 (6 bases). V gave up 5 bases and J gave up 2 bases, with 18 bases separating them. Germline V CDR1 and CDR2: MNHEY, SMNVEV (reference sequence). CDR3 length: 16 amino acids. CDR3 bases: TGTGCCAGCAGTCACTTGGGGGACAAGTGGAACTATGGCTACACCTTC. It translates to CASSHLGDKWNYGYTF.

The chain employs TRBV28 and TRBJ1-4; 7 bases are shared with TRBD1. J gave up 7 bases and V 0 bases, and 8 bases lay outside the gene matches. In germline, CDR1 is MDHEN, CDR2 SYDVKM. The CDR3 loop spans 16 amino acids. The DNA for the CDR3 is TGTGCCAGCAGTTTATGCAAGCAGGGGGTAAGTGAAAAACTGTTTTTT. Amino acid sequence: CASSLCKQGVSEKLFF.

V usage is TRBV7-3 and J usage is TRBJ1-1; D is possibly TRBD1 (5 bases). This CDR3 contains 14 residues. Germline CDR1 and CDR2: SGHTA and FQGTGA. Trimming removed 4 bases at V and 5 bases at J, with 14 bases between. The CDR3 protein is CASSSGHGWTEAFF. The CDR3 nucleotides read TGTGCCAGCAGCTCAGGACACGGATGGACTGAAGCTTTCTTT. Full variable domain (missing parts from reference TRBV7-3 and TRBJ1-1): GAGVSQTPSNKVTEKGKYVELRCDPISGHTALYWYRQSLGQGPEFLIYFQGTGAADDSGLPNDRFFAVRPEGSVSTLKIQRTERGDSAVYLCASSSGHGWTEAFFGQGTRLTVV.

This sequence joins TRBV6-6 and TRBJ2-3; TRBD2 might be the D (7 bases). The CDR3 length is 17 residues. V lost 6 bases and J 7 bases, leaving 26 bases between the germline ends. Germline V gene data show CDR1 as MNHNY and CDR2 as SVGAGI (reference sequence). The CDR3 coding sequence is TGTGCCAGCAGCCGACTTAGTGCCAGGGAGGGGGGCCATACGCAGTATTTT. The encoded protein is CASSRLSAREGGHTQYF.

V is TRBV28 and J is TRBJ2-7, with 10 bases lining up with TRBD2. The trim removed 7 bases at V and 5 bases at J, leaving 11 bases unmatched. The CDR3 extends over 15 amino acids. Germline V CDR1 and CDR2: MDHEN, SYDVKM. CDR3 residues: CASTPGDSGRNEQYF. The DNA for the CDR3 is TGTGCCAGCACCCCTGGGGATAGCGGGAGGAACGAGCAGTACTTC.

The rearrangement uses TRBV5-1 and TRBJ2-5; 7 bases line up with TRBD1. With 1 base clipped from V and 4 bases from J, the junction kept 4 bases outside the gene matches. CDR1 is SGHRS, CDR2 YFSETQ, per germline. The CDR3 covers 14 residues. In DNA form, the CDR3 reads TGCGCCAGCAGCTTGACAGGGGCTAGAGAGACCCAGTACTTC. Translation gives CASSLTGARETQYF.

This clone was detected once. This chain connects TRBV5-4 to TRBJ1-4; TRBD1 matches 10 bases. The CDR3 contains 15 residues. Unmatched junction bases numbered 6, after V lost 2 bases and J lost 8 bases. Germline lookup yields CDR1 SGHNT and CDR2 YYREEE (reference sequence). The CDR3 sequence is CASSLDRGRNEKLFF. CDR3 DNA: TGTGCCAGCAGCTTAGACAGGGGGCGAAACGAAAAACTGTTTTTT.

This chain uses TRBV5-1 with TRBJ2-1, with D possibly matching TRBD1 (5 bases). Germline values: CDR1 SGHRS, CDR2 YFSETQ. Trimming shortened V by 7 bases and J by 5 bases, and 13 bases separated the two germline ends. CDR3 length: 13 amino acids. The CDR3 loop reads CASGRQGNNEQFF. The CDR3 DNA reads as TGCGCCAGCGGGCGGCAGGGTAACAATGAGCAGTTCTTC.

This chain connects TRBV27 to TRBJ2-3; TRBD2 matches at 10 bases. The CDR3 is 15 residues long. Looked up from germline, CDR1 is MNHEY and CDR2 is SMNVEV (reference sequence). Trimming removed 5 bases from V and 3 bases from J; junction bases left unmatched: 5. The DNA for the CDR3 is TGTGCCAGCAGTACCGAGCGGGAGGGAACAGATACGCAGTATTTT. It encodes CASSTEREGTDTQYF.

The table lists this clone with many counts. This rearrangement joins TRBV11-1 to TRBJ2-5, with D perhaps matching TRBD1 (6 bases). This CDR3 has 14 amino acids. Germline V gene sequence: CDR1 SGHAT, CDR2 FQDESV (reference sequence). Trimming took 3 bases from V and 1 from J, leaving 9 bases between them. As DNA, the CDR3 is TGTGCCAGCAGCTTCAGCAGGGGCCAAGAGACCCAGTACTTC. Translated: CASSFSRGQETQYF.

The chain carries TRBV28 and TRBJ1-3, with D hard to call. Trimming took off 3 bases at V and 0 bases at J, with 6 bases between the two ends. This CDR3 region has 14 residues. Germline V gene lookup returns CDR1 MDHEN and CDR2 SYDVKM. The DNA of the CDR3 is TGTGCCAGCAGTTTGTCAGACTCTGGAAACACCATATATTTT. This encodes CASSLSDSGNTIYF.

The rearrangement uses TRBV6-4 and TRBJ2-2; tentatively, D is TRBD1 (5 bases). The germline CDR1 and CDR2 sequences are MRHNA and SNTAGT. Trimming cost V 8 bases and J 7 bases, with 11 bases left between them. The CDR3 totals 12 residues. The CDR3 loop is CASRDTGGELFF. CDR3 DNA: TGTGCCAGCCGCGATACAGGCGGGGAGCTGTTTTTT.

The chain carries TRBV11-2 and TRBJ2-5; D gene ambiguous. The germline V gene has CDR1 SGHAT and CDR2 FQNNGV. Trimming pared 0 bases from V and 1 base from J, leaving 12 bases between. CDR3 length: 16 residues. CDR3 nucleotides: TGTGCCAGCAGCTTAGATAACTACCCAATCCAAGAGACCCAGTACTTC. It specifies CASSLDNYPIQETQYF.

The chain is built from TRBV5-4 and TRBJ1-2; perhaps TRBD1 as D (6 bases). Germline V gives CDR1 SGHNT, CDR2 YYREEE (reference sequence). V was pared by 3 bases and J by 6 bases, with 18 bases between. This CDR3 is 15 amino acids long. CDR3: CASSSNKNRAHGYTF. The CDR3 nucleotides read TGTGCCAGCAGCTCGAATAAAAACAGGGCCCATGGCTACACCTTC.

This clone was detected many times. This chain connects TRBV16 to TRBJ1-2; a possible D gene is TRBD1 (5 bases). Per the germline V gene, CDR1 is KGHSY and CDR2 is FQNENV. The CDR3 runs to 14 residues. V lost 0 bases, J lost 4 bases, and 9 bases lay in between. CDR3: CASSQSTGGYGYTF. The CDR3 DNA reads TGTGCCAGCAGCCAATCGACGGGGGGCTATGGCTACACCTTC. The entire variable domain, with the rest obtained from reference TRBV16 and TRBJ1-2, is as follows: GEEVAQTPKHLVRGEGQKAKLYCAPIKGHSYVFWYQQVLKNEFKFLISFQNENVFDETGMPKERFSAKCLPNSPCSLEIQATKLEDSAVYFCASSQSTGGYGYTFGSGTRLTVV.